This TCR beta chain comes out of a study of metastatic and nonmetastatic thyroid tumors. The entire patient cohort was treatment-naive prior to thyroid surgery. TCRdb re-called the PCR reads via MiXCR. The sample lists some 93,000 clones; roughly 13% were seen once. Ten or more counts support this clone. The clonotype comes from a female donor with papillary thyroid cancer or a benign thyroid nodule (not recorded which). Some clones in this sample may be carry-over from other donors' samples. The specimen was blood.

The CDR3 nucleotides are TGTGCCAGCAGCCCATTCCCTAGCGGGAGGACGAAGAAGACCCAGTACTTC. Its translation: CASSPFPSGRTKKTQYF. The chain joins TRBV3-1 to TRBJ2-5; 11 nucleotides align to TRBD2. Looked up from germline, CDR1 is LGHDT and CDR2 is YNNKEL (reference sequence). This CDR3 is built from 17 residues. The V gene end was trimmed by 4 bases and the J gene end by 6 bases; junction bases not matched to a gene: 13.